This is a list of T cell receptor beta chains from one sample in a study of blood T cell repertoires in COVID-19. Sequenced by immunoSEQ multiplex PCR; TCRdb stores in-frame clones only, minus some. Among fewer than 300,000 clones, 80% to 95% were seen once, and the ten largest hold around 1.1%. Sequences were obtained from PBMCs or T cells enriched from blood (not recorded which). These TCRs come from a woman between 25 and 40 years old who had recovered from COVID-19. Each CDR3 is given with its conserved first and last residue. D genes are given only for firm matches. The size field is filled for only some rows; it gives once, few, many or a size class.

d_call | clone_size | j_call | v_call | cdr3_nt | cdr3_aa
NA | NA | TRBJ1-6 | TRBV5-1 | TGCGCCAGCAGGACGGACGGAGGGAGCTCCTATAATTCACCCCTCCACTTT | CASRTDGGSSYNSPLHF
TRBD1 | NA | TRBJ2-3 | TRBV24-1 | TGTGCCACCGCTAGACAGGGCTTACAAGATACGCAGTATTTT | CATARQGLQDTQYF
NA | once | TRBJ1-2 | TRBV6-5 | TGTGCCGGACGACCCAGGGCCAACTATGGCTACACCTTC | CAGRPRANYGYTF
TRBD2 | NA | TRBJ2-2 | TRBV6-6 | TGTGCCAGCAGTTCTACGGGGGGAAGGGACACCGGGGAGCTGTTTTTT | CASSSTGGRDTGELFF
NA | few | TRBJ1-1 | TRBV5-1 | TGCGCCAGCAGCTTGTATTCAGGAGGCACTGAAGCTTTCTTT | CASSLYSGGTEAFF
NA | NA | TRBJ2-2 | TRBV12-5 | TGTGCTAGTGGTTTGCATATCGGGCCAGCGGGCACCGGGGAGCTGTTTTTT | CASGLHIGPAGTGELFF
NA | NA | TRBJ1-4 | TRBV21-1 | TGTGCCAGCAGCAACTATGGGCAGGGGAAATATGAAAAACTGTTTTTT | CASSNYGQGKYEKLFF
TRBD2 | NA | TRBJ2-1 | TRBV7-8 | TGTGCCAGCAGCACCCGGGGGGGCAGGGCAATTATTAATGAGCAGTTCTTC | CASSTRGGRAIINEQFF
NA | once | TRBJ2-7 | TRBV19 | TGTGCCAGTAGTAGAGGGACACTGTACGAGCAGTACTTC | CASSRGTLYEQYF
NA | NA | TRBJ1-6 | TRBV7-8 | TGTGCCAGCAGCTTAAAACAGCTAAGTTCACCCCTCCACTTT | CASSLKQLSSPLHF
NA | NA | TRBJ2-1 | TRBV6-1 | TGTGCCAGCAGCGAAAAGATACCGAGCTCCTACAATGAGCAGTTCTTC | CASSEKIPSSYNEQFF
NA | NA | TRBJ1-2 | TRBV2 | TGTGCCAGCAGTGAAGAGGCGCGGGATGGCTACACCTTC | CASSEEARDGYTF
TRBD1 | NA | TRBJ1-6 | TRBV4-3 | TGCGCCAGCAGCCAAGTGGAACAGGGGAATTCACCCCTCCACTTT | CASSQVEQGNSPLHF
TRBD1 | few | TRBJ2-5 | TRBV7-3 | TGTGCCAGCAGCCCTCCGGGACAGGGGGGGACCCAGTACTTC | CASSPPGQGGTQYF
TRBD2 | NA | TRBJ2-3 | TRBV7-9 | TGTGCCAGCAGCCGACGTGGGGGGATAGCGGGAGAGCCAGATACGCAGTATTTT | CASSRRGGIAGEPDTQYF
NA | NA | TRBJ1-5 | TRBV19 | TGTGCCAGTAGTATCCCCCGGACTTATAGCAATCAGCCCCAGCATTTT | CASSIPRTYSNQPQHF
NA | NA | TRBJ2-1 | TRBV7-8 | TGTGCCAGCAGCTTAAGACGGGAGACTTACAATGAGCAGTTCTTC | CASSLRRETYNEQFF
NA | NA | TRBJ1-6 | TRBV7-8 | TGTGCCAGCGGACCGGGACTGCCTAATTCACCCCTCCACTTT | CASGPGLPNSPLHF